The 3 T cell receptor beta chains reported below all come from one sample, sequenced in a study of identical twins (TCRdb year 2016). The method was 5' RACE. Sequencer: Illumina HiSeq 2000. TCRdb ran its own pipeline on the public reads, namely fastp trimming at Q25 and MiXCR clone calling, and kept in-frame beta chains. Under each unique CDR3 protein, matching rows form one entry showing the most common genes and DNA. Across this sample there are 550,000 to 700,000 distinct CDR3 sequences, with over 8.5% seen only once. The ten largest clones take up roughly 3.2% of the sample. The sample also formed part of further work on yellow fever vaccine responses in identical twins.

Sequenced material: PBMCs. Every receptor here comes from a woman younger than 35 in good health.

This clonotype has at least ten counts. A junction end diverges from the germline sequence, so it may reflect a read error. This chain connects TRBV2 to TRBJ1-5, with TRBD1 as a possible D gene (5 bases). The CDR3 loop spans 14 amino acids. Germline V gives CDR1 SNHLY, CDR2 FYNNEI. CDR3 loop: CASSQAIRVQPQHF. For the CDR3, the DNA is TGTGCCAGCAGTCAAGCCATCAGGGTACAGCCCCAGCATTTT.

This clonotype showed up just a few times. The CDR3 region is CASSLAQIAGKETQYF. As DNA, the CDR3 is TGTGCCAGCAGCTTAGCGCAAATAGCGGGAAAAGAGACCCAGTACTTC. The chain has TRBV7-2 and TRBJ2-5, with TRBD2 identical over 8 bases. V trimming: 0 bases; J trimming: 3 bases; junction bases outside the gene matches: 6. The CDR3 contains 16 residues. Germline V gene lookup returns CDR1 SGHTA and CDR2 FQGNSA.

This clonotype was found a few times. At one end, the junction sequence differs from germline, possibly due to a read error. V is TRBV5-1 and J is TRBJ1-2, with D tentatively TRBD1 (6 bases). CDR1 is SGHRS, CDR2 YFSETQ, per germline. This CDR3 region has 15 residues. Here the CDR3 reads CASSLEGQPNYGYTF. The CDR3 bases are TGCGCCAGCAGCTTGGAAGGACAGCCTAATTATGGCTACACCTTC.